The 11 T cell receptor beta chains listed next were all sequenced from one sample in a study of T cell responses to AZD1222 COVID-19 vaccine. Profiled with immunoSEQ multiplex PCR; TCRdb holds only in-frame clones, not every one. This sample has about 120,000 clones, with 88% found just once. Material: peripheral blood, obtained 28 days after the second AZD1222 dose. The receptors derive from an adult who received the AZD1222 COVID-19 vaccine.

This chain links TRBV9 with TRBJ2-1; D uncertain. Germline V gene data show CDR1 as SGDLS and CDR2 as YYNGEE. V was pared by 4 bases and J by 8 bases, with 13 bases between. The CDR3 has 13 amino acids. In DNA, the CDR3 is TGTGCCAGCAGCCCCGCTTGGGCGGATGAGCAGTTCTTC. Residues: CASSPAWADEQFF.

V usage is TRBV7-2 and J usage is TRBJ1-2; D gene uncertain. Germline CDR1 is SGHTA and CDR2 is FQGNSA. V was trimmed by 1 base and J by 8 bases, leaving 14 bases between them. The CDR3 consists of 14 residues. CDR3 nucleotides: TGTGCCAGCAGCTTAGATATCCCCCGAGGCGGCTACACCTTC. Encoded protein: CASSLDIPRGGYTF. The full variable domain, rest sourced from reference TRBV7-2 and TRBJ1-2, is GAGVSQSPSNKVTEKGKDVELRCDPISGHTALYWYRQSLGQGLEFLIYFQGNSAPDKSGLPSDRFSAERTGGSVSTLTIQRTQQEDSAVYLCASSLDIPRGGYTFGSGTRLTVV.

The rearrangement joins TRBV19 to TRBJ1-5; D uncertain. This CDR3 region has 15 residues. With 3 bases removed from V and 0 bases from J, the gap between germline ends came to 9 bases. From germline, CDR1 is LNHDA and CDR2 SQIVND (reference sequence). As DNA, the CDR3 is TGTGCCAGTAGTATTAATCCGTATAGCAATCAGCCCCAGCATTTT. It codes for CASSINPYSNQPQHF.

This clone occurred once. The chain couples TRBV24-1 to TRBJ2-4, with 10 bases matching TRBD2. There are 17 residues in the CDR3. Germline V CDR1 and CDR2: KGHDR, SFDVKD. V trimming: 5 bases; J trimming: 5 bases; junction bases outside the gene matches: 11. The CDR3 spells CATSAPPGGTSENIQYF. DNA of the CDR3: TGTGCCACCAGTGCCCCCCCCGGCGGGACTAGCGAAAACATTCAGTACTTC.

V gene TRBV11-3 combines with J gene TRBJ2-2, with unresolved D. In germline, CDR1 is SGHNT, CDR2 YENEEA. V lost 4 bases and J 5 bases, leaving 14 bases between the germline ends. The CDR3 sequence is 15 residues long. The chain's CDR3 is CASSSSARGTGELFF. As DNA, the CDR3 is TGTGCCAGCAGCTCATCAGCCAGAGGAACCGGGGAGCTGTTTTTT.

The chain is built from TRBV7-2 and TRBJ1-2; D is uncertain. The V end was cut by 0 bases, the J end by 4 bases, with 12 bases between. Looked up from germline, CDR1 is SGHTA and CDR2 is FQGNSA. The CDR3 has 15 residues. This CDR3 reads CASSLAGFPSYGYTF. The CDR3 region has the DNA TGTGCCAGCAGCTTAGCGGGCTTCCCTAGCTATGGCTACACCTTC.

The V gene is TRBV6-5, the J gene TRBJ2-3, with 9 bases lining up with TRBD2. The CDR3 length is 15 residues. Unmatched junction bases numbered 7, after V lost 7 bases and J lost 2 bases. Germline V gene data show CDR1 as MNHEY and CDR2 as SVGAGI. DNA for the CDR3: TGTGCCAGCAAAATAGCGGGGGCCATCACAGATACGCAGTATTTT. This gives the protein CASKIAGAITDTQYF.

The V call is TRBV28, the J call TRBJ2-7; the D gene is possibly TRBD2 (5 bases). This CDR3 is built from 14 residues. V gave up 5 bases and J gave up 4 bases, with 15 bases separating them. The V gene's germline CDR1 is MDHEN and CDR2 SYDVKM. In nucleotides, the CDR3 is TGTGCCAGCAGTCCCCAGGAGGTAAGGTACGAGCAGTACTTC. It encodes CASSPQEVRYEQYF.

This rearrangement joins TRBV6-2 or TRBV6-3 to TRBJ2-5; 16 bases match TRBD2. The germline CDR1 and CDR2 sequences are MNHEY and SVGEGT. The CDR3 is 16 amino acids. Germline trimming cut 2 bases from V and 5 bases from J; bases unmatched to any gene: 2. CDR3: CASSYGTSGGVETQYF. The CDR3 DNA sequence: TGTGCCAGCAGTTACGGGACTAGCGGGGGGGTGGAGACCCAGTACTTC.

The rearrangement joins TRBV7-8 to TRBJ2-7; no firm D call. The V end was cut by 5 bases, the J end by 7 bases, with 21 bases between. Germline-derived CDR1 and CDR2 are SGHVS and FQNEAQ. The CDR3 is 15 amino acids. The CDR3 is CASSGLLSRLGEQYF. CDR3 nucleotides: TGTGCCAGCAGCGGCCTTCTGTCACGGCTGGGGGAGCAGTACTTC.

The rearrangement uses TRBV4-2 and TRBJ1-5; no firm D call. Trimming cost V 0 bases and J 6 bases, with 9 bases left between them. Germline lookup yields CDR1 LGHNA and CDR2 YNFKEQ. The CDR3 contains 14 residues. CDR3 sequence: CASSQDLKFQPQHF. The CDR3 region has the DNA TGTGCCAGCAGCCAAGATCTTAAGTTTCAGCCCCAGCATTTT.